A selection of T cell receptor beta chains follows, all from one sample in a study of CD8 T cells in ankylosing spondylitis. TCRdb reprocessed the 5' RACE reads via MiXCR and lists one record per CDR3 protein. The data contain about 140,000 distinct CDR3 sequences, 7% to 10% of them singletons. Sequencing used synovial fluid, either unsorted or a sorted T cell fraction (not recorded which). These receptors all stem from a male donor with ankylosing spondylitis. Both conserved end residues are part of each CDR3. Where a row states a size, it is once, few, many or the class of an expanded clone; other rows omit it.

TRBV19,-,CASNGDGYNQPQHF
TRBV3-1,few,CASSNGGRQPQHF
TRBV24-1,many,CATSSTGGASNTQYF
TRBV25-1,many,CASRDRDPDRGSPNEQFF
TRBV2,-,CASSMTSGRTSEQFF
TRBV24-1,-,CATSAGRTGLFQPQHF
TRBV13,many,CASSLTSGGYSPLYF
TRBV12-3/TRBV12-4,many,CASSAFWMGTEAFF
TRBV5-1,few,CASRRGGGYGYTF
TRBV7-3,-,CASSLQGGRTGELFF
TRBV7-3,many,CASSPLAGGPGDTQYF
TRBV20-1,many,CSARTLAYEQYF
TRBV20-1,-,CSAYPRNTEAFF
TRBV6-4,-,CASSDSRGHSNEQFF
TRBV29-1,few,CSADPAVDTQYF
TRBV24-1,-,CATSEWRAGMATGELFF
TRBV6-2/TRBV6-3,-,CASGTGYWKQYF
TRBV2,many,CASSRTSIYNEQFF
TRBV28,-,CASSTPGGSDTQYF
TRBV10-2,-,CASTEFGAGTRAYEQYF
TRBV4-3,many,CASSQGSFRQTWNEQFF
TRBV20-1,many,CSARDKYGISREQFF
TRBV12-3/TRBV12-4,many,CASSWDGTYGYTF
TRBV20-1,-,CSARPLWTTDTQYF
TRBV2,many,CASSVIGSYGYTF
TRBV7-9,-,CASSSPGQGVEKLFF
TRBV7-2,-,CASSLAIARDSGAGYTF
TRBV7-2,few,CASRRDSRDTIYF
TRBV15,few,CATTMTVPGAEAFF
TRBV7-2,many,CASRETGTSYNEQFF
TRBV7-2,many,CASSLGALVNTEAFF
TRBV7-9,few,CASSTKRGNTEAFF
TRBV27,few,CASSFRGEGTYNEQFF
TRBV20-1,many,CSARWWRSYNEQFF
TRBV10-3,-,CAISESGGFTDTQYF
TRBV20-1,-,CSASISADTQYF
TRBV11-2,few,CASSLLGATYEQYF
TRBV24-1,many,CATSPPGWQGYNEQFF
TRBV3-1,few,CASSQHTGVGGICNEQFF
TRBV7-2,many,CASSWDRDNEQFF
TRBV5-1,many,CASSLPQTNTGELFF
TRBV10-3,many,CAISHRGLDAQEGYTF
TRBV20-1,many,CSSWGGKSSYEQYF
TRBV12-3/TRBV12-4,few,CASSLGHLRLSGGEQYF
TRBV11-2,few,CASSLDPSGGAYEQFF
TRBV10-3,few,CAIRRDTQIDYEQYF
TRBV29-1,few,CSVERGYTF
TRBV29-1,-,CSARTGREAFF
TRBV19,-,CASSRDPHRLGMNTEAFF
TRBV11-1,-,CASSRGLAGLYNEQFF
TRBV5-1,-,CASSRSGTGGDEQYF
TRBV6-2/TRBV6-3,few,CASSSQLLGGYTF
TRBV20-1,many,CSARDPLLDGYTF
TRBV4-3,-,CASSQGASGRNEQFF
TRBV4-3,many,CASSQAPSGAFSSTNEKLFF